This TCR beta chain is from a study of cytomegalovirus exposure and HLA in healthy donors. Study-level findings and limits: Most CMV-associated TCR beta chains appeared HLA-restricted in a later analysis. Listed as cytomegalovirus-associated were 150 to 200 TCR beta chains.

Amplification used 60 Vbeta primers and 13 Jbeta primers. Clones were read by immunoSEQ multiplex PCR, and TCRdb kept only the in-frame ones, dropping some. The table includes tens of thousands of clones, roughly 50% detected once. This clone came up a few times. Its antigen is still unknown. Germline CDR1 is MDHEN and CDR2 is SYDVKM. Trimming took 8 bases from V and 5 from J; bases not matched to a gene: 5. The CDR3 is made up of 13 amino acids. Sequencing was performed on PBMCs. This receptor was identified in a woman aged 35 to 49 in good health and CMV-seropositive. The rearrangement uses TRBV28 and TRBJ1-2; TRBD1 agrees at 10 bases. The CDR3 protein is CASWTGGRYGYTF. DNA for the CDR3: TGTGCCAGCTGGACAGGGGGTCGGTATGGCTACACCTTC.